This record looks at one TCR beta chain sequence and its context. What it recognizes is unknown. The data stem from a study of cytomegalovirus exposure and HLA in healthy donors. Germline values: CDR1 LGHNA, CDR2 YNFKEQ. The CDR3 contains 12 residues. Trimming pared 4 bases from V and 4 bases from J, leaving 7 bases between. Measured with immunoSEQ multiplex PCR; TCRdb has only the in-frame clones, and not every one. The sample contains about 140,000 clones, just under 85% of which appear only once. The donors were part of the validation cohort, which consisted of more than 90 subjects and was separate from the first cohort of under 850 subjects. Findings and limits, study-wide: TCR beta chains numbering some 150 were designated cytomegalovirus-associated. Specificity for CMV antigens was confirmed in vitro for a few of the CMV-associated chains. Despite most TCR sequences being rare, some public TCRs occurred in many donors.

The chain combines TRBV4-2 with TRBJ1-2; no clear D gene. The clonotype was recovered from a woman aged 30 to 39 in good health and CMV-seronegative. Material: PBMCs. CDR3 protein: CASSPRGYGYTF. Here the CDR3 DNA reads TGTGCCAGCAGCCCCCGAGGCTATGGCTACACCTTC.